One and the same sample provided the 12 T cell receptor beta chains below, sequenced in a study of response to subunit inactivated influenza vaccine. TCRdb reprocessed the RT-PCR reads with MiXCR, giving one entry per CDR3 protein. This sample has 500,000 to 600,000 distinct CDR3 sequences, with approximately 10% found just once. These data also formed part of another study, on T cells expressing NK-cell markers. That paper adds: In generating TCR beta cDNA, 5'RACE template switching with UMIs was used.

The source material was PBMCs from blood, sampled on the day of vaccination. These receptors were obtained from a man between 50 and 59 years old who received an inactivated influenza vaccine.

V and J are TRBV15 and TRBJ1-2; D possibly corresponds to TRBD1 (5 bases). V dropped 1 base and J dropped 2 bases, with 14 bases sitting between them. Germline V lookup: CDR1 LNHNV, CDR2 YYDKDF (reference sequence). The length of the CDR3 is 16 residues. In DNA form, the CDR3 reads TGTGCCACCAGCAGAGGCCGAGGGGTTGGCAACTATGGCTACACCTTC. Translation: CATSRGRGVGNYGYTF.

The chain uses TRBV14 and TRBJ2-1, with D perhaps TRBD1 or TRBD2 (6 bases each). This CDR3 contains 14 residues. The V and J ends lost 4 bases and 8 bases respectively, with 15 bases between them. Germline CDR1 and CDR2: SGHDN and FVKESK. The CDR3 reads CASSRRGVSDEQFF. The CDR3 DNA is TGTGCCAGCAGCCGGAGGGGGGTAAGCGATGAGCAGTTCTTC.

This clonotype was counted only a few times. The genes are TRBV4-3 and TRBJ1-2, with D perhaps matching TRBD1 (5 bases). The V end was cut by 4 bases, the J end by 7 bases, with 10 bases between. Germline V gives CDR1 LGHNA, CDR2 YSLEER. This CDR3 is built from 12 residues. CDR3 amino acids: CASSLRGVGYTF. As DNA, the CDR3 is TGCGCCAGCAGCCTCCGAGGGGTTGGCTACACCTTC.

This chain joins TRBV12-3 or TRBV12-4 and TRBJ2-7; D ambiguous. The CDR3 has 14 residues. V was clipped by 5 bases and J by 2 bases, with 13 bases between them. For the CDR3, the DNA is TGTGCCAGCAGTCATTCACCAGGCCCCTACGAGCAGTACTTC. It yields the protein CASSHSPGPYEQYF.

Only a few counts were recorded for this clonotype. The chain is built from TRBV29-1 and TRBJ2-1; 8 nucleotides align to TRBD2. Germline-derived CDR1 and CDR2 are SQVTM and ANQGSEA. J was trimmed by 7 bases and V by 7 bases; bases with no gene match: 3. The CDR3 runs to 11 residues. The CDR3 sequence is CSGGRWNEQFF. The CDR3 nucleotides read TGCAGCGGCGGGAGGTGGAATGAGCAGTTCTTC.

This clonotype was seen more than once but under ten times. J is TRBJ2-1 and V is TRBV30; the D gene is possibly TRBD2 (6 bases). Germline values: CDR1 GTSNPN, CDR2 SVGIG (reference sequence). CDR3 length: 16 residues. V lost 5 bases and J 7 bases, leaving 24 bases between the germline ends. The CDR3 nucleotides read TGTGCCTGGCTGCCCCCGAGGGCGGGATCTCGGAATGAGCAGTTCTTC. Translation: CAWLPPRAGSRNEQFF.

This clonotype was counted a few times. The CDR3 nucleotides are TGTGCCATCAGTGAGTCCGTGCAGGGCGGGGAAAAACTGTTTTTT. This codes for CAISESVQGGEKLFF. The chain recombines TRBV10-3 with TRBJ1-4; tentatively, D is TRBD1 (5 bases). This CDR3 is 15 amino acids long. Germline V gene sequence: CDR1 ENHRY, CDR2 SYGVKD. V dropped 0 bases and J dropped 8 bases, with 13 bases sitting between them.

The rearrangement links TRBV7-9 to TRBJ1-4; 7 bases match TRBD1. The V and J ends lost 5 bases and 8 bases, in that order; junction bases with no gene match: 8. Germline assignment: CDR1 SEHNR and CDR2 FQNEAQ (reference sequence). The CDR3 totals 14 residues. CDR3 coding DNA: TGTGCCAGCAGCCCACAGGGGAGGGAGGAAAAACTGTTTTTT. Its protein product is CASSPQGREEKLFF.

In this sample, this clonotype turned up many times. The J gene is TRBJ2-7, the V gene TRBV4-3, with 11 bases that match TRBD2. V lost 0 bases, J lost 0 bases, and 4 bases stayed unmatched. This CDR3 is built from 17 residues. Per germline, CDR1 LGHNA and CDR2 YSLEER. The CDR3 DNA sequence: TGCGCCAGCAGCCAAGATGTAGCGGGAGGGATCTCCTACGAGCAGTACTTC. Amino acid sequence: CASSQDVAGGISYEQYF.

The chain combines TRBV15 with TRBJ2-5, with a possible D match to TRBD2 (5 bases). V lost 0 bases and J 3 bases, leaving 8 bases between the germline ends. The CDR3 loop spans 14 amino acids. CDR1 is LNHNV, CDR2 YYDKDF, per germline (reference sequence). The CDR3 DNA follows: TGTGCCACCAGCAGAGATCCCGGGGAAGAGACCCAGTACTTC. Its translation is CATSRDPGEETQYF.

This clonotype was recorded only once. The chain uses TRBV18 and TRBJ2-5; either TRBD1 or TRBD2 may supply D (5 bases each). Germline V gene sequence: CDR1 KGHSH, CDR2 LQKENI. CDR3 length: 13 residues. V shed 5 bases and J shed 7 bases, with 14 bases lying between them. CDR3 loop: CASSDGTRMTQYF. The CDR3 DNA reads TGTGCCAGCTCAGACGGGACCCGTATGACCCAGTACTTC.

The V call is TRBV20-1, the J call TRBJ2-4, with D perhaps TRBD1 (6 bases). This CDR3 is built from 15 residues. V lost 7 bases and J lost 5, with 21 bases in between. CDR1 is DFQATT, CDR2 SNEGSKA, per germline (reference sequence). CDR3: CSVRKGGQPQNIQYF. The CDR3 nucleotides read TGCAGTGTAAGGAAGGGCGGACAGCCTCAAAACATTCAGTACTTC.